One and the same sample provided the 18 T cell receptor beta chains below, sequenced in a study of tumor and adjacent non-tumor tissue in lung cancer. RNA was extracted from bulk tissue without any cell sorting. Three rounds of nested PCR, following a modified ARM-PCR protocol, produced the TCRbeta library. TCRdb fed the multiplex PCR reads into MiXCR, producing one record per CDR3 protein. Here the sample spans roughly 120,000 distinct CDR3 sequences, about 87% being singletons. The sample was lung tumor tissue. These receptors were taken from a man between 65 and 79 years old with non-small cell lung cancer.

On this clonotype itself: One end of the junction is discordant with germline, which a read error may explain. The J gene is TRBJ2-2, the V gene TRBV10-2, with 8 bases that match TRBD2. Germline V gene lookup returns CDR1 WSHSY and CDR2 SAAADI. CDR3 length: 16 amino acids. CDR3 in DNA: TGCGCCAGCAGATCAGACGGGGGGGGTAACACCGGGGAGCTGTATTTT. This codes for CASRSDGGGNTGELYF.

A note on this clonotype: Compared with germline, one end of the junction differs, possibly owing to a read error. V is TRBV6-6 and J is TRBJ2-4, with a possible D match to TRBD1 (5 bases). Germline CDR1 is MNHNY and CDR2 is SVGAGI (reference sequence). This CDR3 contains 16 residues. CDR3 coding DNA: TGTGCCAGCAGTAGCGAGCAGGGATTCGCCAAAAACATTCAGTATTTC. It translates to CASSSEQGFAKNIQYF.

With regard to this clonotype: The germline gene is not matched at one end of the junction; a read error may be the cause. The rearrangement uses TRBV28 and TRBJ2-5; D perhaps matches TRBD2 (6 bases). This CDR3 has 16 residues. Germline V gene sequence: CDR1 MDHEN, CDR2 SYDVKM. The CDR3 DNA sequence: TGTGCCAGCAGTGACCATGCCGGGACTGGGAAAGAGACCCATTACTTC. Translation gives CASSDHAGTGKETHYF.

The chain uses TRBV10-3 and TRBJ2-1; D may be TRBD2 (5 bases). Germline lookup yields CDR1 ENHRY and CDR2 SYGVKD. The CDR3 runs 16 residues. V lost 6 bases, J lost 4 bases, and 19 bases lay in between. CDR3 protein: CAIRSHSSGSYNEQFF. The CDR3 DNA follows: TGTGCCATCAGGTCCCACAGTAGTGGGAGTTACAATGAGCAGTTCTTC.

The chain couples TRBV10-2 to TRBJ2-3; tentatively, D is TRBD1 (6 bases). The J call may be faulty, since TRBJ1-5 better matches the DNA end. Germline V lookup: CDR1 WSHSY, CDR2 SAAADI. This CDR3 is built from 14 residues. The CDR3 here is CASSDRGHTDTQHF. In nucleotides, the CDR3 is TGCGCCAGCAGTGATCGGGGGCATACAGATACGCAGCATTTT.

With regard to this clonotype: At one boundary the junction diverges from the germline segment, which might be a read error. This chain joins TRBV6-2 or TRBV6-3 and TRBJ2-7, with D perhaps matching TRBD1 (6 bases). The CDR3 has 13 amino acids. Germline lookup yields CDR1 MNHEY and CDR2 SVGEGT. The CDR3, as DNA: TGTGCCAGTAGAGGCAGGGGACCCTACGAGCGGTACTTC. As protein: CASRGRGPYERYF.

V gene TRBV24-1 combines with J gene TRBJ2-3; D unresolved. The CDR3 has 13 amino acids. V gave up 7 bases and J gave up 6 bases, with 13 bases separating them. CDR1 is KGHDR, CDR2 SFDVKD, per germline. CDR3 loop: CATSGSSVDTQYF. DNA of the CDR3: TGTGCCACCAGCGGGTCTAGTGTGGATACGCAGTATTTT.

For this clonotype: At one boundary the junction diverges from the germline segment, which might be a read error. This chain links TRBV12-3 or TRBV12-4 with TRBJ2-5; D may be TRBD1 (5 bases). CDR3 size: 14 residues. DNA of the CDR3: TGTGTCAGCAGTTCGGATAGGGGCCAAGAGACTCAGTACTTC. Amino acid sequence: CVSSSDRGQETQYF.

About this clonotype itself: No conserved phenylalanine or tryptophan is present at the end of the CDR3, so a read error is the likely explanation. Because the CDR3's place on the DNA is in doubt, the DNA is left out and the CDR3 is given as listed by TCRdb. This rearrangement joins TRBV5-5 to TRBJ1-2. Germline-derived CDR1 and CDR2 are SGHKS and YYEKEE (reference sequence). The CDR3 contains 13 residues when both ends are counted. The CDR3 loop is CANSLDGFYGYTC.

Points on this clonotype: A read error may be the cause here, since a much bigger clone is one base away. The conserved phenylalanine or tryptophan is not found at the CDR3 terminus, so this likely reflects a read error. The chain links TRBV2 to TRBJ2-7; possibly TRBD1 or TRBD2 for D (6 bases each). This CDR3 has 16 amino acids. V was clipped by 4 bases and J by 6 bases, with 22 bases between them. Germline-derived CDR1 and CDR2 are SNHLY and FYNNEI. CDR3 protein: CASSGGFGKGGGEQYI. In nucleotides, the CDR3 is TGTGCCAGCAGTGGGGGGTTTGGAAAGGGGGGCGGCGAGCAGTACATC.

About this clonotype itself: A much bigger clone sits one base away, suggesting this may be a read error. The J gene is TRBJ2-7, the V gene TRBV13; 11 bases align to TRBD2. The CDR3 has 16 residues. Germline CDR1 PRHDT, CDR2 FYEKMQ (reference sequence). V lost 5 bases, J lost 7 bases, and 13 bases stayed unmatched. The CDR3 spells CASSRQVAGGPGEQYF. CDR3 nucleotides: TGTGCCAGCAGCCGCCAAGTAGCGGGAGGGCCGGGTGAGCAGTACTTC.

Regarding this clonotype: This may be a read error, as it is one base from a much larger clone. This chain uses TRBV5-1 with TRBJ2-7; D not resolved. The V and J ends lost 2 bases and 0 bases respectively, with 21 bases between them. The CDR3 has 18 amino acids. The germline V gene encodes CDR1 SGHRS and CDR2 YFSETQ. The CDR3 DNA follows: TGCGCCAGCAGCTTCTCCTTGGCCGTCGACCCTTTCTCCTACGAGCAGTACTTC. It is translated as CASSFSLAVDPFSYEQYF.

On this clonotype itself: One junction end does not reproduce the germline sequence, and a read error may be involved. The chain has TRBV6-5 and TRBJ1-1; D unclear. In germline, CDR1 is MNHEY, CDR2 SVGAGI. The CDR3 covers 19 residues. CDR3 loop: CASSYHSRVPYSANIEAFF. CDR3 in DNA: TGTGCCAGCAGTTACCACTCGAGGGTACCCTATTCCGCGAACATTGAAGCTTTCTTT.

A word on this clonotype: Compared with germline, one end of the junction differs, possibly owing to a read error. The chain has TRBV20-1 and TRBJ1-1, with no clear D. CDR1 and CDR2 from the germline V gene are DFQATT and SNEGSKA (reference sequence). This CDR3 comprises 14 residues. The CDR3 sequence: CSFLGSYTNTEALF. The CDR3 DNA follows: TGCAGCTTCTTGGGCAGTTACACGAACACTGAAGCTCTCTTT.

The chain recombines TRBV11-3 with TRBJ2-7, with TRBD1 as a possible D gene (6 bases). The CDR3 sequence is 16 residues long. The germline gives CDR1 SGHNT, CDR2 YENEEA. Trimming took off 4 bases at V and 5 bases at J, with 21 bases between the two ends. As DNA, the CDR3 is TGTGCCAGCAGCTCCACCGCTAAGACAGGATGTGACGAGCAGTACTTC. The encoded protein is CASSSTAKTGCDEQYF.

The rearrangement joins TRBV5-6 to TRBJ2-5; tentatively, D is TRBD1 (6 bases). Trimming stripped 9 bases from V and 4 bases from J, with 19 bases between. Germline CDR1 SGHDT, CDR2 YYEEEE. This CDR3 spans 14 amino acids. The DNA of the CDR3 is TGTGCCAACAACTGGGATTTCAGGGGAGAGACCCAGTACTTC. Its translation is CANNWDFRGETQYF.

Regarding this clonotype: The junction does not match germline at one end; this may be a read error. V is TRBV4-3 and J is TRBJ1-4, with unresolved D. The CDR3 is made up of 14 amino acids. Germline V gene data show CDR1 as LGHNA and CDR2 as YSLEER. CDR3: CASSQASRHEKLLF. The CDR3 bases are TGTGCCAGCAGCCAAGCCAGTCGTCACGAAAAACTGCTTTTT.

The rearrangement links TRBV11-2 to TRBJ2-3; D may be TRBD1 (5 bases). CDR3 length: 14 amino acids. V was pared by 6 bases and J by 9 bases, with 19 bases between. Germline V gene data show CDR1 as SGHAT and CDR2 as FQNNGV. The CDR3 sequence is CASSITPGSNTQYF. The CDR3 coding sequence is TGTGCCAGCAGTATAACCCCAGGGTCAAACACGCAGTATTTT.